This T cell receptor (beta chain) was found in a study of OX40 agonist ivuxolimab in advanced cancers. The CDR3 totals 12 residues. From germline, CDR1 is MNHEY and CDR2 SVGAGI. V lost 3 bases to trimming and J lost 4 bases, with 6 bases between them. Using immunoSEQ multiplex PCR, the repertoire was profiled, and TCRdb retains in-frame clones only, with some absent. The table includes 69,000 or so clones, around 86% detected once. This clone has only one observation. The antigen is not known. General study findings and limits: Among the lowest peripheral clonal expansion occurred in 0.1-3.0 mg/kg partial responders.

Sequencing was performed on CD4+ or CD8+ T cells sorted from blood, taken in a trial of the OX40 agonist ivuxolimab. The chain carries TRBV6-5 and TRBJ1-1; D remains unclear. The clonotype comes from an adult with an advanced solid tumor such as melanoma, head and neck, liver or kidney cancer. The CDR3 here is CASSYKGTEAFF. The CDR3 nucleotides read TGTGCCAGCAGTTATAAGGGCACTGAAGCTTTCTTT.